Below, 21 T cell receptor beta chains from the same sample are listed, as sequenced in a study of blood T cell repertoires in COVID-19. TCRdb keeps only in-frame clones here, not all; method: immunoSEQ multiplex PCR. The table shows roughly 290,000 clones, with roughly 88% occurring only once. Sequencing input: peripheral blood. Every receptor here comes from a human donor with COVID-19, enrolled during active disease. The donor label of this sample is uncertain.

The V and J genes are TRBV6-6 and TRBJ1-6, with 8 positions matching TRBD1. The CDR3 loop spans 14 amino acids. Trimming cost V 3 bases and J 9 bases; bases outside gene matches: 4. In germline, CDR1 is MNHNY, CDR2 SVGAGI (reference sequence). This CDR3 reads CASSYSRGRSPLHF. CDR3 nucleotides: TGTGCCAGCAGTTATAGCAGGGGGCGTTCACCCCTCCACTTT.

Only one count was recorded for this clone. The V call is TRBV19, the J call TRBJ2-1; TRBD2 aligns across 8 bases. The CDR3 contains 13 residues. Germline values: CDR1 LNHDA, CDR2 SQIVND (reference sequence). Unmatched junction bases numbered 0, after V lost 6 bases and J lost 2 bases. The CDR3 coding sequence is TGTGCCAGTAGCGGGGGGGCCTACAATGAGCAGTTCTTC. Protein product: CASSGGAYNEQFF.

The chain links TRBV4-3 to TRBJ1-2; 7 bases align to TRBD1. With 0 bases clipped from V and 8 bases from J, the junction kept 12 bases outside the gene matches. The CDR3 runs 16 residues. Germline V gene lookup returns CDR1 LGHNA and CDR2 YSLEER. DNA for the CDR3: TGCGCCAGCAGCCAAGATCGGGGACAGCTCTATGAAGGCTACACCTTC. This encodes CASSQDRGQLYEGYTF.

V gene TRBV5-4 combines with J gene TRBJ1-1; D is possibly TRBD1 (5 bases). The V and J ends lost 0 bases and 4 bases respectively, with 13 bases between them. The CDR3 loop spans 15 amino acids. Germline V gives CDR1 SGHNT, CDR2 YYREEE (reference sequence). The CDR3 sequence: CASSLAGGMGTEAFF. Written as DNA, the CDR3 is TGTGCCAGCAGCTTGGCCGGGGGGATGGGCACTGAAGCTTTCTTT.

The V and J genes are TRBV7-2 and TRBJ2-5; the D gene is possibly TRBD2 (6 bases). The CDR3 runs to 15 residues. CDR1 is SGHTA, CDR2 FQGNSA, per germline. The V and J ends lost 5 bases and 0 bases respectively, with 13 bases between them. Here the CDR3 reads CASSPGLPNQETQYF. CDR3 DNA: TGTGCCAGCAGCCCCGGACTACCGAACCAAGAGACCCAGTACTTC.

The chain has TRBV3-1 (or the pseudogene TRBV3-2) and TRBJ2-1; TRBD1 agrees at 8 bases. The germline gives CDR1 LGHDT, CDR2 YNNKEL (reference sequence). The CDR3 consists of 13 residues. V shed 6 bases, J shed 4 bases, and the junction held 2 bases outside the gene matches. CDR3 DNA: TGTGCCAGCAGGGACAGGGCGTACAATGAGCAGTTCTTC. Amino acid sequence: CASRDRAYNEQFF.

Only a few counts were recorded for this clone. The chain carries TRBV19 and TRBJ1-1; 7 bases line up with TRBD1. V was pared by 8 bases and J by 0 bases, with 9 bases of the junction left unmatched. The germline V gene encodes CDR1 LNHDA and CDR2 SQIVND (reference sequence). CDR3 length equals 15 residues. The CDR3 sequence is CASGRGQMMNTEAFF. CDR3 coding DNA: TGTGCCAGTGGAAGGGGACAGATGATGAACACTGAAGCTTTCTTT.

V is TRBV27 and J is TRBJ2-7, with 11 bases identical to TRBD2. Germline lookup yields CDR1 MNHEY and CDR2 SMNVEV (reference sequence). J gave up 2 bases and V 6 bases, and 15 bases lay outside the gene matches. This CDR3 is built from 18 residues. CDR3 protein: CASRGRISGRAYAYEQYF. The CDR3 DNA sequence: TGTGCCAGCAGGGGTCGGATTAGCGGGAGGGCCTACGCCTACGAGCAGTACTTC.

This clone was counted once. The genes are TRBV19 and TRBJ2-2, with TRBD2 identical over 7 bases. Unmatched junction bases numbered 8, after V lost 4 bases and J lost 6 bases. The CDR3 length is 15 residues. Germline loops: CDR1 LNHDA, CDR2 SQIVND (reference sequence). In nucleotides, the CDR3 is TGTGCCAGTAGTAAGGCGGGAGAGATTGCCGGGGAGCTGTTTTTT. This codes for CASSKAGEIAGELFF.

This sequence joins TRBV27 and TRBJ2-6; 8 bases align to TRBD1. Germline CDR1 is MNHEY and CDR2 is SMNVEV (reference sequence). Losses at the gene ends were 4 bases for V and 0 bases for J; bases not matched to a gene: 11. The CDR3 is 19 residues long. The CDR3 is CASSSLGQASISGANVLTF. The CDR3 bases are TGTGCCAGCAGTTCCCTGGGACAGGCCTCTATCTCTGGGGCCAACGTCCTGACTTTC.

Written as DNA, the CDR3 is TGCAGCGTTAATGGGGCGCGGCACGGGAACACCGGGGAGCTGTTTTTT. It yields the protein CSVNGARHGNTGELFF. The chain couples TRBV29-1 to TRBJ2-2; a weak D match, TRBD1 (5 bases). The CDR3 totals 16 residues. The V gene's germline CDR1 is SQVTM and CDR2 ANQGSEA. V lost 5 bases, J lost 1 base, and 17 bases lay in between.

This clone has only one observation. The genes are TRBV6-5 and TRBJ1-1; 9 nucleotides match TRBD1. With 7 bases clipped from V and 4 bases from J, the junction kept 4 bases outside the gene matches. The CDR3 contains 13 residues. The V gene's germline CDR1 is MNHEY and CDR2 SVGAGI. CDR3 amino acids: CASIATGGTEAFF. The DNA for the CDR3 is TGTGCCAGCATCGCGACAGGGGGCACTGAAGCTTTCTTT.

The chain employs TRBV19 and TRBJ1-4; 7 bases map to TRBD1. Unmatched junction bases numbered 6, after V lost 6 bases and J lost 5 bases. Germline lookup yields CDR1 LNHDA and CDR2 SQIVND (reference sequence). The CDR3 covers 14 residues. The CDR3 DNA reads TGTGCCAGTAGACGGACAGGAGAGAATGAAAAACTGTTTTTT. It is translated as CASRRTGENEKLFF.

The gene calls are TRBV27 and TRBJ1-4; D is possibly TRBD1 (6 bases). The CDR3 contains 15 residues. The V end lost 6 bases, the J end lost 5 bases, and 16 bases lay between the germline ends. Germline-derived CDR1 and CDR2 are MNHEY and SMNVEV (reference sequence). The CDR3 region has the DNA TGTGCCAGCAGGAGTTCGGGAGGGGGAAATGAAAAACTGTTTTTT. This encodes CASRSSGGGNEKLFF.

The chain joins TRBV10-3 to TRBJ1-4; the match to TRBD1 covers 8 bases. J gave up 8 bases and V 2 bases, and 10 bases lay outside the gene matches. Germline CDR1 reads ENHRY; CDR2 reads SYGVKD. This CDR3 spans 16 amino acids. CDR3 region: CAISEGGQGAREKLFF. The DNA for the CDR3 is TGTGCCATCAGTGAGGGGGGGCAGGGGGCTAGAGAAAAACTGTTTTTT.

V gene TRBV28 combines with J gene TRBJ2-3; TRBD2 agrees at 9 bases. This CDR3 has 14 residues. Germline loops: CDR1 MDHEN, CDR2 SYDVKM. V gave up 3 bases and J gave up 7 bases; unmatched junction bases: 5. The CDR3 spells CASSLWTSVNTQYF. DNA of the CDR3: TGTGCCAGCAGTTTGTGGACTAGCGTAAATACGCAGTATTTT.

The chain carries TRBV6-5 and TRBJ2-1; TRBD2 agrees at 11 bases. The V gene's germline CDR1 is MNHEY and CDR2 SVGAGI. CDR3 length: 15 amino acids. The J segment lost 0 bases and the V segment lost 8 bases, leaving 3 bases of the junction unmatched. The CDR3 DNA is TGTGCCAGCCTAGCGGGAGGTTTCTCCTACAATGAGCAGTTCTTC. Amino acids: CASLAGGFSYNEQFF.

This clone was observed many times. This chain connects TRBV27 to TRBJ1-4, with 10 nucleotides matching TRBD1. Germline CDR1 MNHEY, CDR2 SMNVEV (reference sequence). V was pared by 5 bases and J by 7 bases, with 4 bases of the junction left unmatched. The CDR3 is 14 amino acids. The DNA for the CDR3 is TGTGCCAGCAGTCGACAGGGGGCGGGTGAAAAACTGTTTTTT. Protein: CASSRQGAGEKLFF.

CDR3 in amino acids: CASSPDIRDYATQYF. CDR3 bases: TGTGCCAGCAGCCCCGATATTCGGGATTATGCGACCCAGTACTTC. The chain is built from TRBV11-2 and TRBJ2-5; D might be TRBD2 (5 bases). The length of the CDR3 is 15 residues. The V gene's germline CDR1 is SGHAT and CDR2 FQNNGV. V was pared by 5 bases and J by 7 bases, with 20 bases between. The full variable domain, completed using reference TRBV11-2 and TRBJ2-5, is EAGVAQSPRYKIIEKRQSVAFWCNPISGHATLYWYQQILGQGPKLLIQFQNNGVVDDSQLPKDRFSAERLKGVDSTLKIQPAKLEDSAVYLCASSPDIRDYATQYFGPGTRLLVL.

The V and J genes are TRBV19 and TRBJ1-1, with D perhaps matching TRBD1 (6 bases). Trimming left V 5 bases short and J 4 bases short, with 17 bases between. The CDR3 extends over 15 amino acids. Germline CDR1 reads LNHDA; CDR2 reads SQIVND (reference sequence). DNA of the CDR3: TGTGCCAGTAGTCGGGGCTACAGGGATTCCACTGAAGCTTTCTTT. It encodes CASSRGYRDSTEAFF. The whole variable domain, remainder taken from reference TRBV19 and TRBJ1-1, is DGGITQSPKYLFRKEGQNVTLSCEQNLNHDAMYWYRQDPGQGLRLIYYSQIVNDFQKGDIAEGYSVSREKKESFPLTVTSAQKNPTAFYLCASSRGYRDSTEAFFGQGTRLTVV.

This sequence joins TRBV7-6 and TRBJ2-7, with 12 bases lining up with TRBD2. The trim removed 8 bases at V and 1 base at J, leaving 6 bases unmatched. The CDR3 totals 15 residues. Per the germline V gene, CDR1 is SGHVS and CDR2 is FNYEAQ. CDR3 residues: CASGELAGGSYEQYF. The CDR3 coding sequence is TGTGCCAGCGGCGAACTAGCGGGAGGATCCTACGAGCAGTACTTC.